Below are 14 T cell receptor beta chains sequenced from a single sample in a study of regulatory T cells in long-lasting Graves disease. Arm-PCR of CDR3 regions with iRepertoire HTBI primers generated TCR beta libraries. A single record per CDR3 protein comes from TCRdb applying MiXCR to the multiplex PCR reads. The sample lists a few hundred thousand distinct CDR3 sequences; about a quarter were seen once. Time point of the sample: persistent/refractory GD, antithyroid drugs over 5 years with positive TRAb. Researchers made the TCR library from RNA that was extracted from PBMCs. The input for sequencing was peripheral blood mononuclear cells (PBMCs), taken when the disease was refractory, from a patient treated with antithyroid drugs. The receptors come from a female donor with Graves disease.

This chain's CDR3 is CATSRGRDQNYEQYF. CDR3 coding DNA: TGTGCCACCAGCAGAGGTCGGGACCAAAACTACGAGCAGTACTTC. The V call is TRBV15, the J call TRBJ2-7; perhaps D is TRBD1 or TRBD2 (5 bases each). CDR1 and CDR2 (germline): LNHNV, YYDKDF (reference sequence). The CDR3 totals 15 residues. Trimming left V 1 base short and J 3 bases short, with 13 bases between.

This clonotype showed up many times. The rearrangement joins TRBV6-5 to TRBJ2-2, with D unclear. CDR3 length equals 14 residues. Germline V lookup: CDR1 MNHEY, CDR2 SVGAGI. Trimming pared 1 base from V and 3 bases from J, leaving 6 bases between. Here the CDR3 reads CASSYFTYTGELFF. The CDR3 DNA sequence: TGTGCCAGCAGTTACTTCACCTACACCGGGGAGCTGTTTTTT.

The sample holds many counts of this clonotype. J is TRBJ1-3 and V is TRBV2, with 8 bases matching TRBD1. Trimming at V came to 4 bases and at J to 0 bases, leaving 8 bases not matched to a gene. Germline values: CDR1 SNHLY, CDR2 FYNNEI. The CDR3 consists of 17 residues. The CDR3 spells CASSAYWGQASGNTIYF. CDR3 in DNA: TGTGCCAGCAGTGCCTATTGGGGACAGGCCTCTGGAAACACCATATATTTT.

A remark on this clonotype: It may be a read error: a sequence one base away is much more abundant. This chain links TRBV28 with TRBJ2-7, with D possibly being TRBD2 (5 bases). V lost 6 bases and J 2 bases, leaving 14 bases between the germline ends. CDR3 length: 14 amino acids. Germline V gives CDR1 MDHEN, CDR2 SYDVKM. The CDR3 DNA follows: TGTGCCAGCAGCCGGACTGCTACTACCTACGAGCAGTACTTC. The encoded protein is CASSRTATTYEQYF.

This clonotype was seen ten or more times. This chain uses TRBV3-1 with TRBJ1-2; D not certain. The CDR3 has 12 amino acids. Trimming took off 2 bases at V and 5 bases at J, with 6 bases between the two ends. Germline CDR1 and CDR2: LGHDT and YNNKEL (reference sequence). In nucleotides, the CDR3 is TGTGCCAGCAGCCAAAGCCCATATGGCTACACCTTC. Amino acids: CASSQSPYGYTF.

This clonotype was seen more than once but under ten times. The CDR3 coding sequence is TGTGCCAGCAGACCGAACAGGGGGAACTATGGCTACACCTTC. Amino acid sequence: CASRPNRGNYGYTF. The chain has TRBV28 and TRBJ1-2; TRBD1 aligns across 8 bases. The V gene end was trimmed by 6 bases and the J gene end by 2 bases; junction bases not matched to a gene: 5. Germline CDR1 and CDR2: MDHEN and SYDVKM. The CDR3 spans 14 residues.

The table lists this clonotype with a few counts. The J gene is TRBJ2-5, the V gene TRBV18, with 13 positions matching TRBD2. The germline V gene encodes CDR1 KGHSH and CDR2 LQKENI. The CDR3 extends over 16 amino acids. The junction had 5 bases not matched to a gene; V was cut back by 3 bases and J by 4 bases. The CDR3 nucleotides read TGTGCCAGCTCACCCGGACTAGCGGGAGCGGTAGAGACCCAGTACTTC. As protein: CASSPGLAGAVETQYF.

This clonotype was recorded a few times. V gene TRBV6-9 combines with J gene TRBJ2-5; 9 bases line up with TRBD2. The germline gives CDR1 MNHGY, CDR2 SVAAGI. J was trimmed by 5 bases and V by 2 bases; bases with no gene match: 9. This CDR3 has 16 amino acids. CDR3 amino acids: CASSYPGTSSHETQYF. CDR3 coding DNA: TGTGCCAGCAGTTATCCCGGGACTAGCTCGCACGAGACCCAGTACTTC.

The chain recombines TRBV2 with TRBJ1-5; D gene ambiguous. The CDR3 is made up of 13 amino acids. Germline V lookup: CDR1 SNHLY, CDR2 FYNNEI. V was cut by 7 bases and J by 8 bases, with 15 bases left in between. The CDR3 nucleotides read TGTGCCAGCACTTTGCGGGGTAGCGAGCCCCAGCATTTT. Translating it yields CASTLRGSEPQHF.

This clonotype was seen more than once but under ten times. The chain couples TRBV28 to TRBJ1-2; D is uncertain. V lost 4 bases, J lost 4 bases, and 10 bases lay in between. Germline-derived CDR1 and CDR2 are MDHEN and SYDVKM. The CDR3 contains 13 residues. DNA for the CDR3: TGTGCCAGCAGTTCGTTGCCGCGCTATGGCTACACCTTC. It encodes CASSSLPRYGYTF.

The gene calls are TRBV7-3 and TRBJ2-7; the match to TRBD2 covers 8 bases. J gave up 7 bases and V 2 bases, and 13 bases lay outside the gene matches. The CDR3 loop spans 16 amino acids. The germline V gene has CDR1 SGHTA and CDR2 FQGTGA. CDR3 coding DNA: TGTGCCAGCAGCTTAGCGGCTAGCGGGCACCGCGTTGAGCAGTACTTC. Protein sequence: CASSLAASGHRVEQYF.

The table lists this clonotype with many counts. This sequence joins TRBV12-3 or TRBV12-4 and TRBJ2-7; possible D gene TRBD2, 5 bases. The CDR3 loop spans 15 amino acids. V was cut by 5 bases and J by 6 bases, with 20 bases left in between. CDR3 residues: CASSAVGIGAAEQYF. Written as DNA, the CDR3 is TGTGCCAGCAGTGCCGTCGGCATTGGAGCGGCCGAGCAGTACTTC.

The sample holds a few counts of this clonotype. This chain uses TRBV6-1 with TRBJ2-7, with 10 nucleotides matching TRBD2. This CDR3 comprises 19 residues. V gave up 6 bases and J gave up 2 bases; unmatched junction bases: 19. Germline CDR1 MNHNS, CDR2 SASEGT. The CDR3 sequence: CASSRRILKTSGETYEQYF. In DNA, the CDR3 is TGTGCCAGCAGCCGCAGGATACTCAAAACTAGCGGGGAAACCTACGAGCAGTACTTC.

This clonotype was counted only a few times. The chain recombines TRBV6-1 with TRBJ1-3; D gene uncertain. The germline gives CDR1 MNHNS, CDR2 SASEGT. Trimming pared 8 bases from V and 2 bases from J, leaving 7 bases between. This CDR3 has 12 amino acids. CDR3 nucleotide sequence: TGTGCCAGCGGGAACGCTGGAAACACCATATATTTT. Its translation: CASGNAGNTIYF.